This TCR beta chain derives from a study of post-analysis software for immune sequencing data. The study, taken as a whole, reports: Among 5 or 6 TRBV segments more frequent in patients than controls were TRBV5-6, TRBV5-1 and TRBV20-1. The normalized Chao1 diversity of multiple sclerosis patients was significantly lower than that of controls.

The junction had 8 bases not matched to a gene; V was cut back by 0 bases and J by 3 bases. The CDR3 extends over 17 amino acids. Germline loops: CDR1 KGHSH, CDR2 LQKENI. The library was made from cDNA and included unique molecular identifiers. TCRdb ran MiXCR on the PCR reads and lists one entry per CDR3 protein. The sample carries around 400,000 distinct CDR3 sequences, roughly 40% recorded once. As regards this clonotype: The antigen remains undetermined.

The chain carries TRBV18 and TRBJ2-3, with TRBD2 identical over 8 bases. Sequenced: blood. The clonotype comes from a girl aged 2 to 10 with multiple sclerosis. The DNA of the CDR3 is TGTGCCAGCTCACCACCGAACGGGAGGGCGGTGACAGATACGCAGTATTTT. As protein: CASSPPNGRAVTDTQYF.